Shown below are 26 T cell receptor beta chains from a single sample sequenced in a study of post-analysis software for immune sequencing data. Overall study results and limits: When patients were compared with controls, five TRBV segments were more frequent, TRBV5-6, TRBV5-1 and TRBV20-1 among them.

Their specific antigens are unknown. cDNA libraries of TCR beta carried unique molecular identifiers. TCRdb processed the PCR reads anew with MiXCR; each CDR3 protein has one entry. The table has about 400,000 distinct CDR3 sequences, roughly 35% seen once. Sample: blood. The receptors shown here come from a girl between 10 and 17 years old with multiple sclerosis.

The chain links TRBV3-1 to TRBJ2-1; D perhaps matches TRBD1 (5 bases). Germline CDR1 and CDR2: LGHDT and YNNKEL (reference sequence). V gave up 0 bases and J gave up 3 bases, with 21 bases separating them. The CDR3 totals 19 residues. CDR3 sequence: CASSQDDWQTRGIYNEQFF. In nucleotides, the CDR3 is TGTGCCAGCAGCCAAGATGACTGGCAGACAAGGGGAATCTACAATGAGCAGTTCTTC.

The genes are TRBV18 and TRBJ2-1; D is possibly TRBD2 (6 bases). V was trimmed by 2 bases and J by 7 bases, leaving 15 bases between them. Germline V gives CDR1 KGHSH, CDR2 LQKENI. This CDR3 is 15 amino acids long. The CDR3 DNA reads TGTGCCAGCTCACCAATCGAGGCAGGGAGGAATGAGCAGTTCTTC. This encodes CASSPIEAGRNEQFF.

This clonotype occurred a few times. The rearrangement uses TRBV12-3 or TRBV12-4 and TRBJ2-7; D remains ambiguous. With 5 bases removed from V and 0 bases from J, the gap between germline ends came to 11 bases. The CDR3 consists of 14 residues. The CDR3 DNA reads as TGTGCCAGCAGTCTGACAAAAAACTCCTACGAGCAGTACTTC. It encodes CASSLTKNSYEQYF.

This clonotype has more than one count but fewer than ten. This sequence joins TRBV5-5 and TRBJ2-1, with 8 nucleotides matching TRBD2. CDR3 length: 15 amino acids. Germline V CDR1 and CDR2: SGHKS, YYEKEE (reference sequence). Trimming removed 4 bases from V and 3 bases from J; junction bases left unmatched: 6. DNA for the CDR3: TGTGCCAGCAGCGGTCCGGGGGGGCGCTACAATGAGCAGTTCTTC. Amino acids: CASSGPGGRYNEQFF.

CDR3: CASRDRDRGGEAQYF. DNA for the CDR3: TGTGCCAGCAGGGACCGGGACAGGGGTGGAGAGGCCCAGTACTTC. J is TRBJ2-4 and V is TRBV3-1; 10 bases map to TRBD1. Looked up from germline, CDR1 is LGHDT and CDR2 is YNNKEL (reference sequence). This CDR3 region has 15 residues. The V and J ends lost 6 bases and 13 bases, in that order; junction bases with no gene match: 15.

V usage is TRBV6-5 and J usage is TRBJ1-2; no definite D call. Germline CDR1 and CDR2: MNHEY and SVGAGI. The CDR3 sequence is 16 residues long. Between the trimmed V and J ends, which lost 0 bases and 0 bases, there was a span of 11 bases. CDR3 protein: CASSYSGRPANYGYTF. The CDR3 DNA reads TGTGCCAGCAGTTACTCGGGTCGGCCGGCTAACTATGGCTACACCTTC.

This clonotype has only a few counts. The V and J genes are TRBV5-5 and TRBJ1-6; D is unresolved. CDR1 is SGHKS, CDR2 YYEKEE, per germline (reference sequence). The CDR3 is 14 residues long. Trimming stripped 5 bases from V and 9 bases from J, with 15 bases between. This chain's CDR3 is CASSDPLVGSPLHF. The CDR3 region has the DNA TGTGCCAGCAGTGATCCTCTCGTTGGTTCACCCCTCCACTTT.

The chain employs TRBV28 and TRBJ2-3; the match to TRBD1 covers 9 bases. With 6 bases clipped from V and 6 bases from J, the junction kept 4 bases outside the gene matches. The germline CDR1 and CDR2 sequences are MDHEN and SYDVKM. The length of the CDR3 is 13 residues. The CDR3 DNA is TGTGCCAGCAGGGACAGGGGTAGTGATACGCAGTATTTT. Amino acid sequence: CASRDRGSDTQYF.

The CDR3 DNA reads TGTGCCAGCAGTTACTCGAGATTACTCAACGAGCAGTACTTC. Its protein is CASSYSRLLNEQYF. The chain links TRBV6-2 or TRBV6-3 to TRBJ2-5; D is undetermined. The J call may be mistaken, given a closer DNA end match to TRBJ2-7. Looked up from germline, CDR1 is MNHEY and CDR2 is SVGEGT. The CDR3 is made up of 14 amino acids.

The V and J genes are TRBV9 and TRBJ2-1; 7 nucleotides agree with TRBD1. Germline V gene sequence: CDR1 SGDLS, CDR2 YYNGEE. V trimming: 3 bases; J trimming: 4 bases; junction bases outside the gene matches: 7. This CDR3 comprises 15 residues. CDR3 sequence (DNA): TGTGCCAGCAGCGGACAGGGACGGCCTTACAATGAGCAGTTCTTC. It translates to CASSGQGRPYNEQFF.

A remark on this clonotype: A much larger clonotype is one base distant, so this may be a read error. The CDR3 loop reads CASNLSLRAGWYEQYF. The CDR3 nucleotides read TGTGCCAGCAATTTAAGTCTTCGGGCAGGGTGGTACGAGCAGTACTTC. This chain uses TRBV12-3 or TRBV12-4 with TRBJ2-7; D may be TRBD1 (5 bases). The CDR3 contains 16 residues.

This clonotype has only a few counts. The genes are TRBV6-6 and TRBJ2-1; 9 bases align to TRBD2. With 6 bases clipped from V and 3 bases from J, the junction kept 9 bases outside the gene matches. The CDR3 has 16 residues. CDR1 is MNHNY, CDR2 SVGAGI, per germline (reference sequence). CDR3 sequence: CASRPAGLADYNEQFF. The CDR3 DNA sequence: TGTGCCAGCAGACCCGCGGGACTAGCCGACTACAATGAGCAGTTCTTC.

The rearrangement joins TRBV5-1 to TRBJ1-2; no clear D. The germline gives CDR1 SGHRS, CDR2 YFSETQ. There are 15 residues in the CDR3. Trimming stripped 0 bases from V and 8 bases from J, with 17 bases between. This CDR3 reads CASSLANSFVGGYTF. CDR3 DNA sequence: TGCGCCAGCAGCTTGGCAAACAGCTTCGTGGGGGGCTACACCTTC.

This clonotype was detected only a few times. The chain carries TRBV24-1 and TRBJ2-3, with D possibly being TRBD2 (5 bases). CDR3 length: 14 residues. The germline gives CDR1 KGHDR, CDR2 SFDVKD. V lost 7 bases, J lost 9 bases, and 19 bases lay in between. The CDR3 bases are TGTGCCACCAGCGCGGAAGGACTCAGAGACACGCAGTATTTT. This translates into CATSAEGLRDTQYF.

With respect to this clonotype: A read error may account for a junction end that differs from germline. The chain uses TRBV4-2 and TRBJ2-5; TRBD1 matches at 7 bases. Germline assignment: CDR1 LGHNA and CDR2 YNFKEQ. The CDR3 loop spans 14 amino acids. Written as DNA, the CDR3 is TGTGCCAGCAGCCAATCGGGACAGCAAGAGGCCCAGTACTTC. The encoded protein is CASSQSGQQEAQYF.

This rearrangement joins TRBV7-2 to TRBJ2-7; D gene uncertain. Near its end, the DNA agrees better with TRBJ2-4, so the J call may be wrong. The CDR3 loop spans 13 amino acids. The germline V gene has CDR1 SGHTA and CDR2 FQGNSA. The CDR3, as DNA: TGTGCCAGCAGCTTAAATCCCGTGGACATTCAGTACTTC. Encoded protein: CASSLNPVDIQYF.

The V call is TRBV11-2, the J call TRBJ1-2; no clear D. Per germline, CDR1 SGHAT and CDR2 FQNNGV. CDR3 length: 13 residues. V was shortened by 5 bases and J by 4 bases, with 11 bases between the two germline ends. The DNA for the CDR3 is TGTGCCAGCAGCCCTTTAGAGAGCTATGGCTACACCTTC. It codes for CASSPLESYGYTF.

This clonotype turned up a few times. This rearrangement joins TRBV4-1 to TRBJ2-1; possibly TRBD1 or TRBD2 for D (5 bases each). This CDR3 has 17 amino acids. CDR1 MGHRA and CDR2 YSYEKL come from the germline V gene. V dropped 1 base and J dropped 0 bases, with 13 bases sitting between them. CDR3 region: CASSQGSGASSYNEQFF. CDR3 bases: TGCGCCAGCAGCCAAGGCTCCGGGGCCAGCTCCTACAATGAGCAGTTCTTC.

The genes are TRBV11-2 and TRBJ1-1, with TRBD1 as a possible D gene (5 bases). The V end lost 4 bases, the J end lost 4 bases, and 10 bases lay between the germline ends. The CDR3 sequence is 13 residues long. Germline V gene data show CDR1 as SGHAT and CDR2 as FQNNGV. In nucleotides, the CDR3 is TGTGCCAGCAGCTCGACCGACAGCACTGAAGCTTTCTTT. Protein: CASSSTDSTEAFF.

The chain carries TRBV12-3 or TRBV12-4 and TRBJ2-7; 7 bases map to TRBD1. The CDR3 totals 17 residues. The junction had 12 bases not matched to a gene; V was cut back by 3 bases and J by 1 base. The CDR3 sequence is CASSLRVGSGGSYEQYF. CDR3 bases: TGTGCCAGCAGTTTGAGGGTAGGGTCAGGGGGTTCCTACGAGCAGTACTTC.

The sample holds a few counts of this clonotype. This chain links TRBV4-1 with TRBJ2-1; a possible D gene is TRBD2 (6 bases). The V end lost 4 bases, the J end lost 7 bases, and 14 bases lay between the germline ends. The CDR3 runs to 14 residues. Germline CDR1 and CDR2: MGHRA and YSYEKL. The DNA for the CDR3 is TGCGCCAGCAGCCCCAGCGGAGGGTTTAATGAGCAGTTCTTC. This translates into CASSPSGGFNEQFF.

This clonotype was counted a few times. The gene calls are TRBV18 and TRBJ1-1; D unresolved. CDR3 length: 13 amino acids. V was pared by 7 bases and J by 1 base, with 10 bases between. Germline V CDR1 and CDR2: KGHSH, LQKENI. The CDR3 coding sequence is TGTGCCAGCTGCCCGGGAGCGAACACTGAAGCTTTCTTT. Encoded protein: CASCPGANTEAFF.

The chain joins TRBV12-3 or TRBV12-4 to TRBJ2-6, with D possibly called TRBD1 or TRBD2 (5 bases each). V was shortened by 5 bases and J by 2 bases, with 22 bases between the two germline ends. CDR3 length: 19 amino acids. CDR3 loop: CASSPGDGAQFTGANVLTF. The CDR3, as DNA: TGTGCCAGCAGTCCCGGGGACGGGGCCCAATTTACTGGGGCCAACGTCCTGACTTTC.

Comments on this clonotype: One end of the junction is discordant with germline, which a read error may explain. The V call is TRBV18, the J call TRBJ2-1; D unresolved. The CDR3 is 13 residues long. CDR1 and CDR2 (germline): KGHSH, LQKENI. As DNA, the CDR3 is TGTGCCAGCTCACTGGGTGGGCTGAATGGGCAGTTCTTC. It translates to CASSLGGLNGQFF.

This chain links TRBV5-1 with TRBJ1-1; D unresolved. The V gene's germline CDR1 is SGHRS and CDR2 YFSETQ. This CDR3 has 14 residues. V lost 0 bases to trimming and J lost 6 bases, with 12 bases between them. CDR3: CASSLESGFPEAFF. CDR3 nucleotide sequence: TGCGCCAGCAGCTTGGAGTCAGGATTCCCTGAAGCTTTCTTT.

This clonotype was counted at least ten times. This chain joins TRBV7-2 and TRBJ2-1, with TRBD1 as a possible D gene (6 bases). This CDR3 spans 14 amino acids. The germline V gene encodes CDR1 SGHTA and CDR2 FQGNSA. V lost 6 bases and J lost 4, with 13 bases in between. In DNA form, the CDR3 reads TGTGCCAGCAGACCTACAGGGTCTTACAATGAGCAGTTCTTC. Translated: CASRPTGSYNEQFF.